This entry features one TCR beta chain sequence. The study ran its PCR with 60 Vbeta and 13 Jbeta primers. The repertoire was sequenced with immunoSEQ multiplex PCR; TCRdb's copy has only in-frame clones and lacks some. The sample records over 90,000 clones, about 74% being singletons. CDR1 and CDR2 from the germline V gene are SNHLY and FYNNEI. J lost 0 bases, V lost 6 bases, and 2 bases had no gene match. This CDR3 is 13 amino acids long. This sample is drawn from a study of cytomegalovirus exposure and HLA in healthy donors. This TCR derives from a male donor in good health and CMV-seropositive. V gene TRBV2 combines with J gene TRBJ2-7; TRBD2 agrees at 7 bases. The sequenced sample was PBMCs. DNA of the CDR3: TGTGCCAGCAGGACTAGCAGCTCCTACGAGCAGTACTTC. This codes for CASRTSSSYEQYF.